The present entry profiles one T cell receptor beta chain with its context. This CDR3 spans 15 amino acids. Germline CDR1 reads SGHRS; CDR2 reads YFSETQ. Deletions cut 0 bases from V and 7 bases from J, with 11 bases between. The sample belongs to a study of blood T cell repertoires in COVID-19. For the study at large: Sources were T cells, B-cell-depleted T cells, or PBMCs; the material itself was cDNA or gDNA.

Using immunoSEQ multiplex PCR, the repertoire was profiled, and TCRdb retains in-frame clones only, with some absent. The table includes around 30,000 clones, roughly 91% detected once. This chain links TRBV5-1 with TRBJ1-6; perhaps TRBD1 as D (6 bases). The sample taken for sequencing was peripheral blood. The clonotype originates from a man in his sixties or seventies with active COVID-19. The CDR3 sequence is CASSLDGTRNSPLHF. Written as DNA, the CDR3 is TGCGCCAGCAGCTTGGACGGGACAAGAAATTCACCCCTCCACTTT. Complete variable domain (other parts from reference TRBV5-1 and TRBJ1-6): KAGVTQTPRYLIKTRGQQVTLSCSPISGHRSVSWYQQTPGQGLQFLFEYFSETQRNKGNFPGRFSGRQFSNSRSEMNVSTLELGDSALYLCASSLDGTRNSPLHFGNGTRLTVT.